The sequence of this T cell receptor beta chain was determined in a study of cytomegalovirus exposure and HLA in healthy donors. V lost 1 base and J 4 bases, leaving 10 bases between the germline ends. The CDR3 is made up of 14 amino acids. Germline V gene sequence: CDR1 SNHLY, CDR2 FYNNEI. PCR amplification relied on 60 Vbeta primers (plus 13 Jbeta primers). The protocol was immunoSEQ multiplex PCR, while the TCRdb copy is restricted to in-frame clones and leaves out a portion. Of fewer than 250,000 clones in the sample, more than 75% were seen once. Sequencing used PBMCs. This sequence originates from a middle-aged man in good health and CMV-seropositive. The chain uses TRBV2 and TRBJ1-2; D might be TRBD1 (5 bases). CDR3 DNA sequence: TGTGCCAGCAGTGAAGTAGTCCAGGGCTATGGCTACACCTTC. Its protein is CASSEVVQGYGYTF.